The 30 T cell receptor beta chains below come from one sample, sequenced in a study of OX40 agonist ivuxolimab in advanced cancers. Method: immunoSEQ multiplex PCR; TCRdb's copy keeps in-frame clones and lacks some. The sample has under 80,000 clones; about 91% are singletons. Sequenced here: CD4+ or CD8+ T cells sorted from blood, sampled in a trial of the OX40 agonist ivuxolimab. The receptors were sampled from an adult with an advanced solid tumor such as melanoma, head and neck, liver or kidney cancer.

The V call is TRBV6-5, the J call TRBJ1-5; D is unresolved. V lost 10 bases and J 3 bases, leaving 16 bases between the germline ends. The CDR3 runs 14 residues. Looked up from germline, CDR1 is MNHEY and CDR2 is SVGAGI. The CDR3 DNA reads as TGTGCCAACCGAATGGTCGCAGCCAATCAGCCCCAGCATTTT. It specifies CANRMVAANQPQHF.

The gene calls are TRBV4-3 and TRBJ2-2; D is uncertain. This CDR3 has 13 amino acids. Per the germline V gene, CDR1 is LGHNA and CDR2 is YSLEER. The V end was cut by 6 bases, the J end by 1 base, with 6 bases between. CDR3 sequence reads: CASSYENTGELFF. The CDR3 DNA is TGCGCCAGCAGTTACGAGAACACCGGGGAGCTGTTTTTT.

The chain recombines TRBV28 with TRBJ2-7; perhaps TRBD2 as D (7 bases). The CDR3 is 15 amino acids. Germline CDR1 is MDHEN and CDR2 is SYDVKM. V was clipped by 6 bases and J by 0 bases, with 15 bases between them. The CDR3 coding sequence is TGTGCCAGCAGGAAGGGGGGGGCTTTCTCCTACGAGCAGTACTTC. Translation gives CASRKGGAFSYEQYF.

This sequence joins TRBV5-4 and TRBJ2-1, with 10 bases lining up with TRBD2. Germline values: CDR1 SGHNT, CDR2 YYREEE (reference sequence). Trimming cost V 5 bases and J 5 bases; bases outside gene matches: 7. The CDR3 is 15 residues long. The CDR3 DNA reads TGTGCCAGCAGTCCGGGACTAGCGTTCGACAATGAGCAGTTCTTC. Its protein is CASSPGLAFDNEQFF.

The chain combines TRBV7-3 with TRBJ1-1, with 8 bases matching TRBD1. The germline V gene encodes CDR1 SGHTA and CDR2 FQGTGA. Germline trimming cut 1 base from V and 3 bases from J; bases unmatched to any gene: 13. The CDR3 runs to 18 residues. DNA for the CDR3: TGTGCCAGCAGCTTAATTTTGACAGGGGCGACTCGGGACACTGAAGCTTTCTTT. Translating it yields CASSLILTGATRDTEAFF. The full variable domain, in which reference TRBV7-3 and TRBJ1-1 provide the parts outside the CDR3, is GAGVSQTPSNKVTEKGKYVELRCDPISGHTALYWYRQSLGQGPEFLIYFQGTGAADDSGLPNDRFFAVRPEGSVSTLKIQRTERGDSAVYLCASSLILTGATRDTEAFFGQGTRLTVV.

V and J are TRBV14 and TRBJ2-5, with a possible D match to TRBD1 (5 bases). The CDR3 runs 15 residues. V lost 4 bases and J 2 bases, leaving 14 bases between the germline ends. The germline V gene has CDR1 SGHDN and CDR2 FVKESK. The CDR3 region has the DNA TGTGCCAGCAGCCCCCGGACACGAAATCAAGAGACCCAGTACTTC. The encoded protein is CASSPRTRNQETQYF.

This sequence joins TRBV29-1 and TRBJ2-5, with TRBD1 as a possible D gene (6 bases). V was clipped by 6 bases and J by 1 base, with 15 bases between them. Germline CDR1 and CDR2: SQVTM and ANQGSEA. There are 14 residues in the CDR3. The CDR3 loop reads CSVPGWGPQETQYF. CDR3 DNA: TGCAGCGTGCCGGGATGGGGGCCCCAAGAGACCCAGTACTTC.

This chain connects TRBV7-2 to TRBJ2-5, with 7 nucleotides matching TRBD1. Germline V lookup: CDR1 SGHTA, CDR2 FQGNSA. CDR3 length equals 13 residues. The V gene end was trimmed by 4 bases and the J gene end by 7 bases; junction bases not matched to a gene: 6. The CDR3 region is CASSSTGFGTQYF. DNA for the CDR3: TGTGCCAGCAGCTCGACAGGGTTTGGGACCCAGTACTTC.

CDR3 bases: TGTGCCAGCAGCGTAGGGGAGCCTGGAAACACCATATATTTT. It is translated as CASSVGEPGNTIYF. The chain uses TRBV9 and TRBJ1-3; D remains unclear. The CDR3 spans 14 residues. CDR1 SGDLS and CDR2 YYNGEE come from the germline V gene. The V and J ends lost 0 bases and 2 bases respectively, with 6 bases between them.

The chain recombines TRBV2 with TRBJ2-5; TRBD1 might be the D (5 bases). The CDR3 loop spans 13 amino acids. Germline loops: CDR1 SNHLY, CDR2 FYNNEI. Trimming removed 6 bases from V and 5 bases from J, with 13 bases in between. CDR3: CASRTDGVETQYF. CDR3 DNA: TGTGCCAGCAGGACAGATGGGGTGGAGACCCAGTACTTC.

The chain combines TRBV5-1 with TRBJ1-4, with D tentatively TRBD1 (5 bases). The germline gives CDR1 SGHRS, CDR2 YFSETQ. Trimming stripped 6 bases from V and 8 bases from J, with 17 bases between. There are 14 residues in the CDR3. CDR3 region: CASTPGGNGEKLFF. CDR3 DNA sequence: TGCGCCAGCACGCCCGGGGGGAACGGGGAAAAACTGTTTTTT. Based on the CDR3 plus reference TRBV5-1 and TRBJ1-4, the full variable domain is KAGVTQTPRYLIKTRGQQVTLSCSPISGHRSVSWYQQTPGQGLQFLFEYFSETQRNKGNFPGRFSGRQFSNSRSEMNVSTLELGDSALYLCASTPGGNGEKLFFGSGTQLSVL.

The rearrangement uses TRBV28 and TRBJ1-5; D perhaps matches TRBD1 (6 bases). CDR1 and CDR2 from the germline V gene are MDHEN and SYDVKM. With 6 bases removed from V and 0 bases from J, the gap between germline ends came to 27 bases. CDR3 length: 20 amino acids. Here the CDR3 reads CASSRPTGQWGVYSNQPQHF. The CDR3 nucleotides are TGTGCCAGCAGCCGACCGACCGGACAGTGGGGGGTTTATAGCAATCAGCCCCAGCATTTT.

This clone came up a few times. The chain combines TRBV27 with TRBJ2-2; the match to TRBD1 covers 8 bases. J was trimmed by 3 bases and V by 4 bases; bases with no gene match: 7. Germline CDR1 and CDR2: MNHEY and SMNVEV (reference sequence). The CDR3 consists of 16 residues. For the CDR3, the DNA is TGTGCCAGCAGTTCCCCAGGGGGCTCGCACACCGGGGAGCTGTTTTTT. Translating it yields CASSSPGGSHTGELFF.

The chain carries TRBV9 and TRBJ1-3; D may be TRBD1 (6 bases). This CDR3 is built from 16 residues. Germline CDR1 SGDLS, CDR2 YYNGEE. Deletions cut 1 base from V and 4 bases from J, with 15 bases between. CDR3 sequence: CASSVSTGNTGNTIYF. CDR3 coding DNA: TGTGCCAGCAGCGTATCCACAGGGAATACGGGAAACACCATATATTTT.

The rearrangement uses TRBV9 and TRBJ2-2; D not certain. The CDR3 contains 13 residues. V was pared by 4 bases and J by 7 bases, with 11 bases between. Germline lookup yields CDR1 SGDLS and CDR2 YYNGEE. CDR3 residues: CASSTTTFGELFF. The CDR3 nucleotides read TGTGCCAGCAGCACCACAACGTTCGGGGAGCTGTTTTTT.

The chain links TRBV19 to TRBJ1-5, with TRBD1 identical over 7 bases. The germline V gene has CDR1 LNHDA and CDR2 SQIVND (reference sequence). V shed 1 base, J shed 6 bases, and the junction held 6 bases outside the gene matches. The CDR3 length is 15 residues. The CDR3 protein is CASSIGDRDFQPQHF. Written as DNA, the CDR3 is TGTGCCAGTAGTATAGGAGACAGGGATTTTCAGCCCCAGCATTTT.

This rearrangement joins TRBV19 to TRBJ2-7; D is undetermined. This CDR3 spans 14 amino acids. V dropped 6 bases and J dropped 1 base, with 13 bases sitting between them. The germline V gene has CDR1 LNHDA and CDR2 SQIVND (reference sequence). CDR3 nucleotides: TGTGCCAGTAGCCCCCAGCTCGAATCCTACGAGCAGTACTTC. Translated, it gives CASSPQLESYEQYF.

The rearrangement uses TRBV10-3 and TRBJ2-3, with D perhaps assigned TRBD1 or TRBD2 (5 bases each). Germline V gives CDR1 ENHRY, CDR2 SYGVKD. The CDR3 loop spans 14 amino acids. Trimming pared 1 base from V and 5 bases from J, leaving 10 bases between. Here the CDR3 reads CAISEFGAGDTQYF. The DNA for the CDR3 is TGTGCCATCAGTGAGTTCGGGGCGGGAGATACGCAGTATTTT.

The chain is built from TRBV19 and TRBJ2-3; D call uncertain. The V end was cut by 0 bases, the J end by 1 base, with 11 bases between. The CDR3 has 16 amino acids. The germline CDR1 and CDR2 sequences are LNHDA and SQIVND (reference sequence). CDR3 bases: TGTGCCAGTAGTATAGATCCCGCCGGCGGCACAGATACGCAGTATTTT. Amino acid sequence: CASSIDPAGGTDTQYF.

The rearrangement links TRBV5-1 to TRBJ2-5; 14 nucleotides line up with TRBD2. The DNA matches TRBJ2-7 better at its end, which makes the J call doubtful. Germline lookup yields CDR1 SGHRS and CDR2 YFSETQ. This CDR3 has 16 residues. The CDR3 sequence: CASSLDRTSGGLEQYF. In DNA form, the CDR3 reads TGCGCCAGCAGCTTGGACCGGACTAGCGGGGGGCTCGAGCAGTACTTC.

This CDR3 is CASSRGQYNEQFF. The CDR3 nucleotides read TGCGCCAGCAGCAGGGGACAATACAATGAGCAGTTCTTC. The chain links TRBV5-1 to TRBJ2-1; D is perhaps TRBD1 (6 bases). The V end was cut by 4 bases, the J end by 4 bases, with 9 bases between. The CDR3 runs to 13 residues. The germline V gene has CDR1 SGHRS and CDR2 YFSETQ.

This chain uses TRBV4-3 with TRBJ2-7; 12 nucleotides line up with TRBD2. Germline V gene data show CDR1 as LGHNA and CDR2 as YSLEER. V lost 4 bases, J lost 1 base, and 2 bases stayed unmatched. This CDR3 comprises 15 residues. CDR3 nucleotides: TGCGCCAGCAGCCTCGGGACTAGCGGGTCCTACGAGCAGTACTTC. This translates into CASSLGTSGSYEQYF.

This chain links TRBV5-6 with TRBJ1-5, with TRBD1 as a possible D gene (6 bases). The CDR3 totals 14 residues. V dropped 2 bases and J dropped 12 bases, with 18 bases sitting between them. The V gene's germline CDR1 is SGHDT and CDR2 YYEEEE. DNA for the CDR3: TGTGCCAGCAGCTTTACGGGGGGCGCGGGTGACCAGCATTTT. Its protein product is CASSFTGGAGDQHF.

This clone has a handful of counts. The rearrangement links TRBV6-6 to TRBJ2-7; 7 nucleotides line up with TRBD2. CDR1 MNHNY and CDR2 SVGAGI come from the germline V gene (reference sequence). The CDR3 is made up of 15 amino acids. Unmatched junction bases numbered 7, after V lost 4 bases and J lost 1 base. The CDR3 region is CASSFGGGMSYEQYF. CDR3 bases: TGTGCCAGCAGTTTTGGGGGGGGGATGTCCTACGAGCAGTACTTC.

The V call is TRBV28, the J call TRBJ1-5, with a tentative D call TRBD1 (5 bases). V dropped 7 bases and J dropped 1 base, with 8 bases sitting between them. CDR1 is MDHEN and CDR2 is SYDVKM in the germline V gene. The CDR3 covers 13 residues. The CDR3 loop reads CASIQGSNQPQHF. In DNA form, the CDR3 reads TGTGCCAGCATTCAGGGAAGCAATCAGCCCCAGCATTTT. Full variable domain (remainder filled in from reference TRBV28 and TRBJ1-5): DVKVTQSSRYLVKRTGEKVFLECVQDMDHENMFWYRQDPGLGLRLIYFSYDVKMKEKGDIPEGYSVSREKKERFSLILESASTNQTSMYLCASIQGSNQPQHFGDGTRLSIL.

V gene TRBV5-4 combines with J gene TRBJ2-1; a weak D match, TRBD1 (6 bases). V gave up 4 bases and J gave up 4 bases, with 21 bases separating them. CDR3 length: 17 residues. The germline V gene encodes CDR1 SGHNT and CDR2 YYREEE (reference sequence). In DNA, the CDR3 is TGTGCCAGCAGCCAAGCGCCCCGGACAGACATTTACAATGAGCAGTTCTTC. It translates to CASSQAPRTDIYNEQFF.

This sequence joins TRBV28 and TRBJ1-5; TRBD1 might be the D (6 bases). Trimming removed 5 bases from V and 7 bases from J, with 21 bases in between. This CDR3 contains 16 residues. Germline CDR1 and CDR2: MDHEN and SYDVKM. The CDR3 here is CASSLSPTGFTQPQHF. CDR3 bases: TGTGCCAGCAGTCTCTCTCCTACAGGGTTCACCCAGCCCCAGCATTTT.

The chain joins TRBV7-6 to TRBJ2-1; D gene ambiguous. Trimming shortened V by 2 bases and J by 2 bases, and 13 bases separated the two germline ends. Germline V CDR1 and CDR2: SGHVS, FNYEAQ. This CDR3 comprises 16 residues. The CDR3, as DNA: TGTGCCAGCAGCTTAATCGTGGCAGGTGCCTACAATGAGCAGTTCTTC. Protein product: CASSLIVAGAYNEQFF.

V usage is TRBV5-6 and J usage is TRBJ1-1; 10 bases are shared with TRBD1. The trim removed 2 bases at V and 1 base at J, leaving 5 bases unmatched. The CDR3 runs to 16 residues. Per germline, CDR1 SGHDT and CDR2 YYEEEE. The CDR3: CASSFKDRGTNTEAFF. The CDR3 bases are TGTGCCAGCAGCTTCAAGGACAGGGGGACGAACACTGAAGCTTTCTTT.

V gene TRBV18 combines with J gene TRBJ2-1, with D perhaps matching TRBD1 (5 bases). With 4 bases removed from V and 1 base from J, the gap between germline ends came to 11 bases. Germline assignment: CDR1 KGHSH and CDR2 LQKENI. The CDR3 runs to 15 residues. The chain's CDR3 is CASSQTRGSYNEQFF. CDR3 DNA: TGTGCCAGCTCACAAACAAGGGGATCCTACAATGAGCAGTTCTTC.